The clone carrying this TCR beta chain was counted between two and nine times. Its antigen is not known. This specimen includes other DNA sequences encoding the same CDR3. CDR1 and CDR2 from the germline V gene are KGHSH and LQKENI. The CDR3 has 13 amino acids. V shed 3 bases and J 6 bases; nucleotides not matched to a gene: 3. The study separated CD4+ cells into CD45RA+ naive and CD45RA-negative memory subsets. The sample is drawn from a study of shared clonotypes between healthy human individuals. Whole-study context: Donors consisted of a couple of women and a few men between 18 and 49. Per-donor plates numbered three CD4 naive, three CD4 memory, two CD8 naive and one CD8 memory.

Study-wide points: It was only blood that was sampled, and tissue repertoires likely differ.

The assay was immunoSEQ multiplex PCR, and TCRdb's table has in-frame clones only and misses some. The sample records about 1.1 million clones, about 80% being singletons. The rearrangement joins TRBV18 to TRBJ2-7, with 9 bases identical to TRBD1. This receptor was obtained from a man younger than 35 in good health. Some clones in this sample may be carry-over from other donors' samples. Specimen: memory CD4+ T cells from PBMCs. Sample subset: CD45RA-negative fraction. The CDR3 loop is CASSPGQGAEQYF. The CDR3 DNA is TGTGCCAGCTCACCGGGACAGGGTGCCGAGCAGTACTTC. The full variable domain, completed using reference TRBV18 and TRBJ2-7, is NAGVMQNPRHLVRRRGQEARLRCSPMKGHSHVYWYRQLPEEGLKFMVYLQKENIIDESGMPKERFSAEFPKEGPSILRIQQVVRGDSAAYFCASSPGQGAEQYFGPGTRLTVT.